This passage covers 26 T cell receptor beta chains from one sample sequenced in a study of blood T cells in healthy people across ages. For the second PCR, which ran for roughly 6 to 11 cycles, a sample-barcoded 5' primer and a J-beta primer mix were used. TCRdb re-derived calls from the 5' RACE reads in MiXCR, one entry per CDR3 protein. The data hold about 780,000 distinct CDR3 sequences, with less than 60% observed a single time. The specimen was blood. These receptors came from a man older than 75 in good health.

This chain connects TRBV30 to TRBJ2-7; D is uncertain. Trimming left V 2 bases short and J 6 bases short, with 8 bases between. The germline CDR1 and CDR2 sequences are GTSNPN and SVGIG (reference sequence). The CDR3 loop spans 11 amino acids. CDR3 loop: CAWSLASEQYF. CDR3 bases: TGTGCCTGGAGTCTGGCGAGCGAGCAGTACTTC.

V is TRBV6-5 and J is TRBJ1-2; 7 bases are shared with TRBD1. The CDR3 covers 15 residues. Germline assignment: CDR1 MNHEY and CDR2 SVGAGI. V shed 4 bases, J shed 1 base, and the junction held 6 bases outside the gene matches. In nucleotides, the CDR3 is TGTGCCAGCAGTTTCAAAAGGGACAGTAACTATGGCTACACCTTC. This codes for CASSFKRDSNYGYTF.

J is TRBJ2-5 and V is TRBV3-1, with D possibly being TRBD1 (5 bases). CDR1 is LGHDT, CDR2 YNNKEL, per germline (reference sequence). The CDR3 is 14 amino acids. V lost 4 bases and J lost 2, with 11 bases in between. CDR3 sequence reads: CASSPYRLQETQYF. The CDR3 DNA is TGTGCCAGCAGCCCTTACAGGCTTCAAGAGACCCAGTACTTC.

The gene calls are TRBV20-1 and TRBJ2-7, with D possibly matching TRBD1 (5 bases). This CDR3 is 13 amino acids long. Looked up from germline, CDR1 is DFQATT and CDR2 is SNEGSKA (reference sequence). V gave up 5 bases and J gave up 7 bases, with 18 bases separating them. The CDR3 DNA sequence: TGCAGTGCTCCAACAACAGGATACAATGAGCAGTACTTC. Translating it yields CSAPTTGYNEQYF.

This clonotype has a single count. CDR3 protein: CASSSSGWEDTQYF. CDR3 sequence (DNA): TGTGCCAGCAGTTCTTCAGGGTGGGAAGATACGCAGTATTTT. The J gene is TRBJ2-3, the V gene TRBV6-5; maybe TRBD1 (5 bases). The germline gives CDR1 MNHEY, CDR2 SVGAGI. V was pared by 4 bases and J by 5 bases, with 13 bases between. CDR3 length: 14 residues.

The chain uses TRBV27 and TRBJ1-6, with 7 bases aligning to TRBD1. With V trimmed by 4 bases and J by 5 bases, 5 bases remained unmatched. The length of the CDR3 is 15 residues. Germline lookup yields CDR1 MNHEY and CDR2 SMNVEV (reference sequence). Here the CDR3 DNA reads TGTGCCAGCAGTTGGGGACAGAGGAATAATTCACCCCTCCACTTT. Translated: CASSWGQRNNSPLHF.

Worth noting for this clonotype: Possible read error: a much larger clone is one base away. The genes are TRBV7-6 and TRBJ2-1; 8 bases are shared with TRBD2. The CDR3 totals 13 residues. Germline CDR1 SGHVS, CDR2 FNYEAQ. CDR3 DNA sequence: TGTACCAGCAGCCCCAGCGGGAGTCTTGAGCAGTTCTTC. It encodes CTSSPSGSLEQFF.

This clonotype was seen at least ten times. One end of the junction varies from germline; a read error may be responsible. This rearrangement joins TRBV3-1 to TRBJ2-5; no firm D call. Germline V gene data show CDR1 as LGHDT and CDR2 as YNNKEL (reference sequence). CDR3 size: 14 residues. CDR3 DNA sequence: TGCGCCAGCAGCCAAGATCCGGGTCAAGAGACCCAGTACTTC. This translates into CASSQDPGQETQYF.

There are a few counts of this clonotype. The chain has TRBV7-2 and TRBJ2-5; possibly TRBD1 or TRBD2 for D (5 bases each). The V gene lost 1 base and the J gene lost 5 bases, with 20 bases spanning the gap. Germline V lookup: CDR1 SGHTA, CDR2 FQGNSA. This CDR3 has 17 residues. Here the CDR3 DNA reads TGTGCCAGCAGCTTAGGCCCGCGAGGGGCGCTTGAGGAGACCCAGTACTTC. As protein: CASSLGPRGALEETQYF.

The sample holds a few counts of this clonotype. V gene TRBV2 combines with J gene TRBJ2-7; 8 positions agree with TRBD1. The CDR3 loop spans 15 amino acids. V lost 3 bases and J lost 7; bases outside the gene matches: 11. Germline CDR1 SNHLY, CDR2 FYNNEI. CDR3 in DNA: TGTGCCAGCAGTGAGGCTCAGGGGGCCGTAGGTGAGCAGTACTTC. Its translation is CASSEAQGAVGEQYF.

The rearrangement uses TRBV20-1 and TRBJ1-5; TRBD1 might be the D (6 bases). The CDR3 runs 16 residues. Trimming shortened V by 4 bases and J by 2 bases, and 18 bases separated the two germline ends. Germline V gives CDR1 DFQATT, CDR2 SNEGSKA (reference sequence). This CDR3 reads CSAIKPGRGGNQPQHF. The DNA of the CDR3 is TGCAGTGCTATCAAGCCGGGAAGGGGGGGCAATCAGCCCCAGCATTTT.

The chain recombines TRBV27 with TRBJ2-1, with 13 bases matching TRBD2. With 4 bases clipped from V and 2 bases from J, the junction kept 5 bases outside the gene matches. The CDR3 is 17 residues long. In germline, CDR1 is MNHEY, CDR2 SMNVEV (reference sequence). This CDR3 reads CASSSLTSGGPYNEQFF. CDR3 bases: TGTGCCAGCAGTTCGCTGACTAGCGGGGGGCCCTACAATGAGCAGTTCTTC.

The chain combines TRBV10-3 with TRBJ2-1; 7 bases line up with TRBD1. CDR1 ENHRY and CDR2 SYGVKD come from the germline V gene. The CDR3 is 13 residues long. The J segment lost 13 bases and the V segment lost 7 bases, leaving 13 bases of the junction unmatched. CDR3 nucleotides: TGTGCCATCAAAGACAGGGTAGAAGAGACCCAGTTCTTC. Translation gives CAIKDRVEETQFF.

This sequence joins TRBV5-6 and TRBJ2-3, with TRBD2 as a possible D gene (5 bases). Germline loops: CDR1 SGHDT, CDR2 YYEEEE. V was cut by 2 bases and J by 0 bases, with 16 bases left in between. The CDR3 runs 17 residues. CDR3 in amino acids: CASSFPTEVGSTDTQYF. The DNA of the CDR3 is TGTGCCAGCAGCTTCCCCACGGAGGTCGGGAGCACAGATACGCAGTATTTT.

The chain joins TRBV2 to TRBJ2-6; no clear D gene. Deletions cut 3 bases from V and 0 bases from J, with 12 bases between. CDR3 length equals 17 residues. Per the germline V gene, CDR1 is SNHLY and CDR2 is FYNNEI. The CDR3 DNA sequence: TGTGCCAGCAGTGAGTTTATGGTTGGCTCTGGGGCCAACGTCCTGACTTTC. Its protein is CASSEFMVGSGANVLTF. Looking up the rest from reference TRBV2 and TRBJ2-6 gives the full variable domain: EPEVTQTPSHQVTQMGQEVILRCVPISNHLYFYWYRQILGQKVEFLVSFYNNEISEKSEIFDDQFSVERPDGSNFTLKIRSTKLEDSAMYFCASSEFMVGSGANVLTFGAGSRLTVL.

The chain carries TRBV12-3 or TRBV12-4 and TRBJ2-2, with D unclear. The ends were cut back, 1 base at V and 5 bases at J, with 2 bases in the middle. The CDR3 spans 12 residues. The CDR3 coding sequence is TGTGCCAGCAGTTTAGTTACCGGGGAGCTGTTTTTT. Amino acids: CASSLVTGELFF.

This chain joins TRBV9 and TRBJ1-2, with D hard to call. The V gene lost 0 bases and the J gene lost 4 bases, with 10 bases spanning the gap. The germline gives CDR1 SGDLS, CDR2 YYNGEE. The CDR3 runs 14 residues. The CDR3 DNA is TGTGCCAGCAGCGTAGGCGACACGTCCTATGGCTACACCTTC. It is translated as CASSVGDTSYGYTF.

In this sample, this clonotype turned up once. The rearrangement joins TRBV29-1 to TRBJ2-1, with D perhaps given as TRBD1 or TRBD2 (5 bases each). The germline V and J ends were trimmed by 6 bases and 9 bases, with 18 bases remaining between them. Germline V CDR1 and CDR2: SQVTM, ANQGSEA. CDR3 length: 13 amino acids. The CDR3 here is CSVQGVVGSEQFF. The DNA for the CDR3 is TGCAGCGTCCAGGGAGTAGTGGGCAGTGAGCAGTTCTTC.

V usage is TRBV20-1 and J usage is TRBJ1-2, with TRBD1 matching 9 bases. The V segment lost 0 bases and the J segment 3 bases; nucleotides outside the gene matches: 5. This CDR3 is 15 amino acids long. Germline lookup yields CDR1 DFQATT and CDR2 SNEGSKA (reference sequence). The CDR3 nucleotides are TGCAGTGCTAGAGAGCACAGGGGGCGCGACTATGGCTACACCTTC. It yields the protein CSAREHRGRDYGYTF.

The chain recombines TRBV30 with TRBJ2-7; 9 nucleotides line up with TRBD1. The ends lost 3 bases at V and 0 bases at J; junction bases unmatched: 6. CDR3 length: 15 residues. Germline loops: CDR1 GTSNPN, CDR2 SVGIG (reference sequence). CDR3 DNA sequence: TGTGCCTGGAGAAGACAGGGGGACAGCTCCTACGAGCAGTACTTC. Its protein is CAWRRQGDSSYEQYF. Filled out from reference TRBV30 and TRBJ2-7, the complete variable domain reads SQTIHQWPATLVQPVGSPLSLECTVEGTSNPNLYWYRQAAGRGLQLLFYSVGIGQISSEVPQNLSASRPQDRQFILSSKKLLLSDSGFYLCAWRRQGDSSYEQYFGPGTRLTVT.

Here the CDR3 reads CASSRQGAGDFDTQYF. DNA for the CDR3: TGTGCCAGCAGCAGACAGGGGGCTGGGGACTTCGATACGCAGTATTTT. The chain is built from TRBV9 and TRBJ2-3, with TRBD1 matching 10 bases. J was trimmed by 6 bases and V by 4 bases; bases with no gene match: 11. Germline CDR1 SGDLS, CDR2 YYNGEE. There are 16 residues in the CDR3.

There are a few counts of this clonotype. Its ends do not fully match the called genes, so a read error is possible. The chain uses TRBV5-1 and TRBJ2-7; 9 bases line up with TRBD2. Germline V gene sequence: CDR1 SGHRS, CDR2 YFSETQ. The CDR3 loop spans 15 amino acids. The CDR3 bases are TGTGCCAGCAGCTTAGCGGCGGGAGGGCCCTACGAGCAGTACTTC. Its protein product is CASSLAAGGPYEQYF.

This rearrangement joins TRBV7-9 to TRBJ2-4; TRBD1 or TRBD2 may be the D gene (5 bases each). The tail of the sequence fits TRBJ2-7 better, so the J call may be wrong. This CDR3 comprises 12 residues. Germline lookup yields CDR1 SEHNR and CDR2 FQNEAQ (reference sequence). CDR3 sequence reads: CASRGVFDEQYF. In nucleotides, the CDR3 is TGTGCCAGCAGGGGGGTTTTTGACGAGCAGTACTTC.

The genes are TRBV7-9 and TRBJ2-7; the match to TRBD1 covers 7 bases. There are 15 residues in the CDR3. After removal of 4 bases from V and 5 bases from J, the junction contained 11 bases not matched to a gene. Germline CDR1 is SEHNR and CDR2 is FQNEAQ (reference sequence). CDR3 amino acids: CASSSQTPTGDEQYF. The CDR3 DNA reads TGTGCCAGCAGCTCTCAAACCCCCACAGGGGACGAGCAGTACTTC.

A few counts support this clonotype. J is TRBJ1-2 and V is TRBV29-1, with TRBD1 matching over 8 bases. Germline trimming cut 3 bases from V and 0 bases from J; bases unmatched to any gene: 6. Per germline, CDR1 SQVTM and CDR2 ANQGSEA. This CDR3 is built from 15 residues. Written as DNA, the CDR3 is TGCAGCGTTGAGTCTACAGGGGGGGCTAACTATGGCTACACCTTC. Translating it yields CSVESTGGANYGYTF.

This clonotype was recorded once. In DNA, the CDR3 is TGTGCCAGCAGCTCGCACAGGGGAAGGGAGCGGGAGTCGGACTACGAGCAGTACTTC. Its translation: CASSSHRGRERESDYEQYF. The chain links TRBV7-6 to TRBJ2-7, with D possibly TRBD2 on 8 matching bases. The germline CDR1 and CDR2 sequences are SGHVS and FNYEAQ. The CDR3 runs 19 residues. Deletions cut 4 bases from V and 3 bases from J, with 28 bases between.